Listed below are T cell receptor beta chains from one sample, sequenced in a study of beta chain features in type 1 diabetes. TCRdb's copy holds only in-frame clones and misses some; the assay was immunoSEQ multiplex PCR. This table holds approximately 330,000 clones, 11% found once. Sequenced material: naive CD4+ T cells from blood. The receptors were sampled from a woman aged 25-40 years in good health. The CDR3 runs from the conserved cysteine through the conserved F or W. The order of the fields is J gene, clone size, D gene, V gene, CDR3 protein, CDR3 DNA. A D gene is named only where the DNA matches it firmly. Clone size, where shown, is once, few, many, or a class for clones that have expanded.

J gene: TRBJ2-3; clone size: -; D gene: -; V gene: TRBV7-2; CDR3 protein: CASSITSTDTQYF; CDR3 DNA: TGTGCCAGCAGCATTACTAGCACAGATACGCAGTATTTT
J gene: TRBJ1-2; clone size: -; D gene: -; V gene: TRBV18; CDR3 protein: CASSPLTDPYGYTF; CDR3 DNA: TGTGCCAGCTCACCATTGACAGATCCCTATGGCTACACCTTC
J gene: TRBJ2-4; clone size: few; D gene: TRBD1; V gene: TRBV27; CDR3 protein: CASGGDRVKNIQYF; CDR3 DNA: TGTGCCAGCGGGGGGGACAGGGTGAAAAACATTCAGTACTTC
J gene: TRBJ2-5; clone size: -; D gene: -; V gene: TRBV30; CDR3 protein: CAWSVLQETQYF; CDR3 DNA: TGTGCCTGGAGTGTCCTCCAAGAGACCCAGTACTTC
J gene: TRBJ2-3; clone size: -; D gene: TRBD2; V gene: TRBV7-2; CDR3 protein: CASSLSAGGPRDTQYF; CDR3 DNA: TGTGCCAGCAGCTTATCGGCGGGAGGGCCTAGAGATACGCAGTATTTT
J gene: TRBJ2-2; clone size: few; D gene: -; V gene: TRBV9; CDR3 protein: CASSVLQDTGELFF; CDR3 DNA: TGTGCCAGCAGCGTATTACAGGATACCGGGGAGCTGTTTTTT
J gene: TRBJ2-1; clone size: few; D gene: TRBD2; V gene: TRBV27; CDR3 protein: CASSLVLAGGPGSEQFF; CDR3 DNA: TGTGCCAGCAGTTTAGTTCTGGCGGGAGGGCCAGGGAGTGAGCAGTTCTTC
J gene: TRBJ2-3; clone size: -; D gene: TRBD2; V gene: TRBV20-1; CDR3 protein: CSATLAGVRYF; CDR3 DNA: TGCAGTGCTACCCTAGCGGGAGTACGCTATTTT
J gene: TRBJ2-7; clone size: few; D gene: -; V gene: TRBV9; CDR3 protein: CASSVGRPGNEQYF; CDR3 DNA: TGTGCCAGCAGCGTAGGACGACCGGGTAACGAGCAGTACTTC
J gene: TRBJ2-2; clone size: few; D gene: TRBD2; V gene: TRBV9; CDR3 protein: CASSAGLAGVVNTGELFF; CDR3 DNA: TGTGCCAGCAGCGCCGGACTAGCGGGAGTTGTGAACACCGGGGAGCTGTTTTTT
J gene: TRBJ1-2; clone size: -; D gene: TRBD1; V gene: TRBV4-3; CDR3 protein: CASSQAHTGGVGGYTF; CDR3 DNA: TGCGCCAGCAGCCAAGCCCACACAGGGGGCGTGGGAGGCTACACCTTC
J gene: TRBJ2-5; clone size: -; D gene: TRBD1; V gene: TRBV25-1; CDR3 protein: CASSEAGTGGETQYF; CDR3 DNA: TGTGCCAGCAGTGAAGCCGGGACAGGGGGTGAGACCCAGTACTTC
J gene: TRBJ1-2; clone size: -; D gene: TRBD1; V gene: TRBV29-1; CDR3 protein: CSVGGQGGYTF; CDR3 DNA: TGCAGCGTTGGGGGACAGGGAGGCTACACCTTC
J gene: TRBJ2-3; clone size: -; D gene: -; V gene: TRBV7-3; CDR3 protein: CASSPLGGPVDTQYF; CDR3 DNA: TGTGCCAGCAGCCCCCTCGGAGGGCCGGTAGATACGCAGTATTTT
J gene: TRBJ1-4; clone size: -; D gene: -; V gene: TRBV30; CDR3 protein: CAWSVGGGEKLFF; CDR3 DNA: TGTGCCTGGAGTGTAGGTGGCGGTGAAAAACTGTTTTTT
J gene: TRBJ2-7; clone size: -; D gene: TRBD2; V gene: TRBV7-9; CDR3 protein: CASSLDGTSEVYEQYF; CDR3 DNA: TGTGCCAGCAGCTTAGATGGAACTAGCGAGGTCTACGAGCAGTACTTC
J gene: TRBJ2-1; clone size: -; D gene: TRBD2; V gene: TRBV7-2; CDR3 protein: CASSFGTRGNEQFF; CDR3 DNA: TGTGCCAGCAGTTTCGGGACTAGAGGTAATGAGCAGTTCTTC
J gene: TRBJ1-4; clone size: few; D gene: TRBD1; V gene: TRBV9; CDR3 protein: CASSGGQDATNEKLFF; CDR3 DNA: TGTGCCAGCAGCGGCGGACAGGACGCAACTAATGAAAAACTGTTTTTT
J gene: TRBJ2-1; clone size: few; D gene: -; V gene: TRBV2; CDR3 protein: CASSPRGYDRSPYNEQFF; CDR3 DNA: TGTGCCAGCAGTCCCAGGGGATATGACCGAAGCCCCTACAATGAGCAGTTCTTC
J gene: TRBJ1-5; clone size: -; D gene: TRBD1; V gene: TRBV5-6; CDR3 protein: CASSYRQGFNQPQHF; CDR3 DNA: TGTGCCAGCAGCTACCGACAGGGGTTCAATCAGCCCCAGCATTTT
J gene: TRBJ2-1; clone size: few; D gene: TRBD2; V gene: TRBV29-1; CDR3 protein: CSVEAIAGGHEQFF; CDR3 DNA: TGCAGCGTTGAAGCCATAGCGGGAGGCCATGAGCAGTTCTTC
J gene: TRBJ2-7; clone size: few; D gene: TRBD2; V gene: TRBV4-3; CDR3 protein: CASSQDREGTSTGEQYF; CDR3 DNA: TGCGCCAGCAGCCAAGATCGGGAGGGAACGTCTACGGGCGAGCAGTACTTC
J gene: TRBJ1-2; clone size: -; D gene: -; V gene: TRBV28; CDR3 protein: CASSTTGNGYTF; CDR3 DNA: TGTGCCAGCAGTACAACAGGGAACGGCTACACCTTC
J gene: TRBJ2-1; clone size: few; D gene: -; V gene: TRBV7-3; CDR3 protein: CASSLDGTASYNEQFF; CDR3 DNA: TGTGCCAGCAGCTTAGACGGGACTGCCTCCTACAATGAGCAGTTCTTC
J gene: TRBJ2-3; clone size: -; D gene: TRBD2; V gene: TRBV4-1; CDR3 protein: CASSQEGLAGTDTQYF; CDR3 DNA: TGCGCCAGCAGCCAAGAAGGGCTAGCGGGCACAGATACGCAGTATTTT
J gene: TRBJ2-3; clone size: -; D gene: -; V gene: TRBV27; CDR3 protein: CASSLSPPGWSDTQYF; CDR3 DNA: TGTGCCAGCAGTTTATCACCCCCGGGTTGGTCAGATACGCAGTATTTT
J gene: TRBJ2-1; clone size: few; D gene: TRBD1; V gene: TRBV2; CDR3 protein: CASGRGQSNEQFF; CDR3 DNA: TGTGCCAGCGGTAGGGGACAGTCCAATGAGCAGTTCTTC
J gene: TRBJ2-1; clone size: -; D gene: -; V gene: TRBV2; CDR3 protein: CASSGYRNLYNEQFF; CDR3 DNA: TGTGCCAGCAGTGGATACAGGAACCTCTACAATGAGCAGTTCTTC
J gene: TRBJ2-1; clone size: few; D gene: TRBD2; V gene: TRBV19; CDR3 protein: CGAGGYNEQFF; CDR3 DNA: TGTGGGGCGGGAGGGTACAATGAGCAGTTCTTC
J gene: TRBJ2-3; clone size: few; D gene: TRBD1; V gene: TRBV29-1; CDR3 protein: CSETTGTGLDTQYF; CDR3 DNA: TGCAGCGAGACCACCGGGACAGGGTTAGATACGCAGTATTTT
J gene: TRBJ2-1; clone size: -; D gene: -; V gene: TRBV10-3; CDR3 protein: CAITKTGLLLVGEQFF; CDR3 DNA: TGTGCCATCACCAAGACAGGATTGCTACTTGTCGGTGAGCAGTTCTTC
J gene: TRBJ2-3; clone size: -; D gene: -; V gene: TRBV9; CDR3 protein: CASSVDRGSTDTQYF; CDR3 DNA: TGTGCCAGCAGCGTAGATCGGGGTTCCACAGATACGCAGTATTTT
J gene: TRBJ2-7; clone size: few; D gene: TRBD2; V gene: TRBV28; CDR3 protein: CASRPGTSEYEQYF; CDR3 DNA: TGTGCCAGCAGGCCCGGGACTAGCGAATACGAGCAGTACTTC
J gene: TRBJ2-1; clone size: few; D gene: TRBD2; V gene: TRBV27; CDR3 protein: CASTGLAGGHEQFF; CDR3 DNA: TGTGCCAGCACCGGACTAGCGGGAGGTCATGAGCAGTTCTTC
J gene: TRBJ2-3; clone size: few; D gene: -; V gene: TRBV28; CDR3 protein: CASSPSVAVHTDTQYF; CDR3 DNA: TGTGCCAGCAGTCCCTCTGTGGCGGTTCACACAGATACGCAGTATTTT
J gene: TRBJ2-1; clone size: few; D gene: TRBD2; V gene: TRBV9; CDR3 protein: CASSVVAGEMYEQFF; CDR3 DNA: TGTGCCAGCAGCGTAGTAGCGGGAGAGATGTATGAGCAGTTCTTC
J gene: TRBJ2-1; clone size: few; D gene: TRBD2; V gene: TRBV9; CDR3 protein: CASSGSGTSYNEQFF; CDR3 DNA: TGTGCCAGCAGCGGCTCCGGGACTAGTTACAATGAGCAGTTCTTC
J gene: TRBJ2-1; clone size: -; D gene: TRBD1; V gene: TRBV5-6; CDR3 protein: CASSLERTGLTYNEQFF; CDR3 DNA: TGTGCCAGCAGCTTGGAACGGACAGGCCTCACCTACAATGAGCAGTTCTTC
J gene: TRBJ2-6; clone size: few; D gene: TRBD2; V gene: TRBV19; CDR3 protein: CASSTMSGISGANVLTF; CDR3 DNA: TGTGCCAGTAGTACCATGAGCGGGATATCTGGGGCCAACGTCCTGACTTTC
J gene: TRBJ1-5; clone size: few; D gene: -; V gene: TRBV19; CDR3 protein: CASSSLARGSYQPQHF; CDR3 DNA: TGTGCCAGTAGTTCTCTGGCGAGGGGGAGTTATCAGCCCCAGCATTTT
J gene: TRBJ1-2; clone size: -; D gene: TRBD1; V gene: TRBV2; CDR3 protein: CASRGDSYGYTF; CDR3 DNA: TGTGCCAGCAGGGGGGACAGCTATGGCTACACCTTC
J gene: TRBJ2-5; clone size: few; D gene: TRBD1; V gene: TRBV30; CDR3 protein: CASKSFPGQARQETQYF; CDR3 DNA: TGTGCCTCGAAAAGCTTCCCGGGACAGGCGCGACAAGAGACCCAGTACTTC
J gene: TRBJ2-7; clone size: -; D gene: TRBD2; V gene: TRBV28; CDR3 protein: CASSSAAGGLVSYEQYF; CDR3 DNA: TGTGCCAGCAGTAGTGCGGCGGGAGGCCTGGTCAGCTACGAGCAGTACTTC
J gene: TRBJ1-5; clone size: -; D gene: -; V gene: TRBV28; CDR3 protein: CASSLWLGGLSNQPQHF; CDR3 DNA: TGTGCCAGCAGTTTATGGTTAGGAGGGTTGAGCAATCAGCCCCAGCATTTT
J gene: TRBJ2-1; clone size: -; D gene: TRBD1; V gene: TRBV27; CDR3 protein: CASSLQGAIHSNEQFF; CDR3 DNA: TGTGCCAGCAGTTTACAGGGGGCAATCCACTCCAATGAGCAGTTCTTC
J gene: TRBJ2-2; clone size: few; D gene: TRBD2; V gene: TRBV6-6; CDR3 protein: CAHQRERLSGPGELFF; CDR3 DNA: TGTGCTCACCAGCGGGAGAGGCTCTCCGGCCCCGGGGAGCTGTTTTTT
J gene: TRBJ1-2; clone size: -; D gene: -; V gene: TRBV28; CDR3 protein: CASSLDGGGYTF; CDR3 DNA: TGTGCCAGCAGTCTTGATGGAGGTGGCTACACCTTC
J gene: TRBJ2-3; clone size: few; D gene: -; V gene: TRBV9; CDR3 protein: CASKRDSLGTDTQYF; CDR3 DNA: TGTGCCAGCAAACGGGACTCGTTAGGCACAGATACGCAGTATTTT
J gene: TRBJ2-7; clone size: -; D gene: -; V gene: TRBV30; CDR3 protein: CAWNAPHLYEQYF; CDR3 DNA: TGTGCCTGGAATGCGCCCCATTTATACGAGCAGTACTTC
J gene: TRBJ2-1; clone size: -; D gene: TRBD1; V gene: TRBV7-9; CDR3 protein: CASSLAGTGGLYNEQFF; CDR3 DNA: TGTGCCAGCAGCTTAGCAGGGACAGGGGGCCTCTACAATGAGCAGTTCTTC
J gene: TRBJ2-2; clone size: few; D gene: -; V gene: TRBV6-6; CDR3 protein: CASRSGQNTGELFF; CDR3 DNA: TGTGCCAGCAGATCTGGACAGAACACCGGGGAGCTGTTTTTT
J gene: TRBJ2-7; clone size: -; D gene: -; V gene: TRBV7-9; CDR3 protein: CASSLGPLGEQYF; CDR3 DNA: TGTGCCAGCAGCTTGGGCCCTTTAGGAGAGCAGTACTTC
J gene: TRBJ2-1; clone size: few; D gene: -; V gene: TRBV7-9; CDR3 protein: CASRRTDNEQFF; CDR3 DNA: TGTGCCAGCAGGAGAACAGACAATGAGCAGTTCTTC
J gene: TRBJ2-5; clone size: -; D gene: TRBD1; V gene: TRBV5-8; CDR3 protein: CASSSGQGWETQYF; CDR3 DNA: TGTGCCAGCAGCTCCGGACAGGGGTGGGAGACCCAGTACTTC
J gene: TRBJ1-4; clone size: few; D gene: -; V gene: TRBV30; CDR3 protein: CAWSVSRSNEKLFF; CDR3 DNA: TGTGCCTGGAGTGTGTCCAGGTCTAATGAAAAACTGTTTTTT
J gene: TRBJ2-1; clone size: -; D gene: TRBD2; V gene: TRBV7-8; CDR3 protein: CASSSGTSVYNEQFF; CDR3 DNA: TGTGCCAGCAGCTCGGGGACTAGCGTCTACAATGAGCAGTTCTTC
J gene: TRBJ2-7; clone size: many; D gene: TRBD1; V gene: TRBV4-3; CDR3 protein: CASSQDTGGREQYF; CDR3 DNA: TGCGCCAGCAGCCAAGATACAGGGGGCAGGGAGCAGTACTTC
J gene: TRBJ1-2; clone size: -; D gene: -; V gene: TRBV7-9; CDR3 protein: CASSPRTDINYGYTF; CDR3 DNA: TGTGCCAGCAGCCCCCGGACAGACATAAACTATGGCTACACCTTC